The 27 T cell receptor beta chains below were found in one sample sequenced in a study of multiple sclerosis patients with progressive multifocal leukoencephalopathy. Described time point: time of PML onset. The method was immunoSEQ multiplex PCR; TCRdb's version includes in-frame clones alone and lacks a portion of them. The sample yields about 32,000 clones, about 87% seen once. The input for sequencing was PBMCs, taken from a patient treated with natalizumab. Receptors were obtained from a woman in her 40s with progressive multifocal leukoencephalopathy.

The chain is built from TRBV5-1 and TRBJ1-6; D remains unclear. There are 12 residues in the CDR3. Germline assignment: CDR1 SGHRS and CDR2 YFSETQ. Trimming left V 4 bases short and J 8 bases short, with 7 bases between. CDR3 coding DNA: TGCGCCAGCAGCGCAAACTATTCACCCCTCCACTTT. It is translated as CASSANYSPLHF.

This clone has a single count. In DNA, the CDR3 is TGTGCCTCCGGGGGCCTCACTGAAGCTTTCTTT. Translation gives CASGGLTEAFF. The genes are TRBV21-1 and TRBJ1-1. TRBV21-1 is shown as a pseudogene. This CDR3 comprises 11 residues.

This chain joins TRBV5-6 and TRBJ1-1; D is unresolved. V lost 0 bases and J 1 base, leaving 7 bases between the germline ends. The germline gives CDR1 SGHDT, CDR2 YYEEEE. This CDR3 contains 14 residues. CDR3 coding DNA: TGTGCCAGCAGCTTGGCAGGAACGAACACTGAAGCTTTCTTT. Residues: CASSLAGTNTEAFF.

CDR3 region: CASSPRKLSGGQTQYF. In DNA form, the CDR3 reads TGTGCCAGCAGCCCAAGAAAATTAAGCGGGGGGCAGACCCAGTACTTC. The chain uses TRBV7-2 and TRBJ2-5, with 9 bases fitting TRBD2. V shed 5 bases and J 6 bases; nucleotides not matched to a gene: 13. Germline V CDR1 and CDR2: SGHTA, FQGNSA. CDR3 size: 16 residues.

The chain links TRBV2 to TRBJ1-1, with D tentatively TRBD1 (6 bases). Germline V gene sequence: CDR1 SNHLY, CDR2 FYNNEI. V gave up 5 bases and J gave up 1 base, with 20 bases separating them. CDR3 size: 17 residues. The CDR3 region is CASSSQEASQGNTEAFF. CDR3 nucleotide sequence: TGTGCCAGCAGTTCTCAAGAAGCTTCACAGGGGAACACTGAAGCTTTCTTT.

The chain employs TRBV30 and TRBJ2-1, with 7 bases aligning to TRBD2. In germline, CDR1 is GTSNPN, CDR2 SVGIG (reference sequence). Trimming at V came to 2 bases and at J to 7 bases, leaving 17 bases not matched to a gene. This CDR3 is 17 amino acids long. DNA of the CDR3: TGTGCCTGGAGTAGGGTGGGAGGGGTTGCGAGGAAAAATGAGCAGTTCTTC. As protein: CAWSRVGGVARKNEQFF. The entire variable domain, with the rest obtained from reference TRBV30 and TRBJ2-1, is as follows: SQTIHQWPATLVQPVGSPLSLECTVEGTSNPNLYWYRQAAGRGLQLLFYSVGIGQISSEVPQNLSASRPQDRQFILSSKKLLLSDSGFYLCAWSRVGGVARKNEQFFGPGTRLTVL.

The chain links TRBV29-1 to TRBJ1-1; no clear D. V lost 5 bases and J lost 8, with 15 bases in between. The CDR3 length is 12 residues. Germline-derived CDR1 and CDR2 are SQVTM and ANQGSEA. The CDR3 region is CSVRPQPGEAFF. The CDR3 nucleotides are TGCAGCGTTCGACCCCAGCCCGGGGAAGCTTTCTTT.

Details on this clone: Sequence at one end of the junction differs from germline and may be a read error. The CDR3 here is CASSLEKGGTKAFF. DNA of the CDR3: TGTGCCAGCAGCTTAGAAAAAGGGGGCACTAAAGCTTTCTTT. The chain carries TRBV7-3 and TRBJ1-1; 7 bases match TRBD1. The CDR3 covers 14 residues. Germline V lookup: CDR1 SGHTA, CDR2 FQGTGA.

The J gene is TRBJ1-5, the V gene TRBV7-2; no reliable D call. Per germline, CDR1 SGHTA and CDR2 FQGNSA. The V end was cut by 5 bases, the J end by 2 bases, with 10 bases between. This CDR3 has 14 amino acids. In DNA form, the CDR3 reads TGTGCCAGCAGCCCGCGGGAGGGCAATCAGCCCCAGCATTTT. Its translation is CASSPREGNQPQHF.

The chain uses TRBV13 and TRBJ2-1, with TRBD1 matching 9 bases. Germline lookup yields CDR1 PRHDT and CDR2 FYEKMQ (reference sequence). The junction had 18 bases not matched to a gene; V was cut back by 6 bases and J by 12 bases. CDR3 length: 16 amino acids. The CDR3 sequence is CASSPTGGGLDGAQFF. The CDR3 bases are TGTGCCAGCAGTCCTACAGGGGGCGGGTTGGATGGAGCGCAGTTCTTC.

In regard to this clone: Without the conserved terminal phenylalanine or tryptophan, this CDR3 likely stems from a read error. The CDR3 region has the DNA TGCGCCAGCAGCCAAGATCGGGTTAATCAGCCCCAGCATCTT. Translation gives CASSQDRVNQPQHL. The chain is built from TRBV4-3 and TRBJ1-5, with no clear D. CDR1 is LGHNA, CDR2 YSLEER, per germline. The CDR3 spans 14 residues. Trimming took off 0 bases at V and 4 bases at J, with 7 bases between the two ends.

V gene TRBV5-1 combines with J gene TRBJ2-1; 9 nucleotides match TRBD1. J lost 4 bases, V lost 0 bases, and 2 bases had no gene match. CDR1 and CDR2 (germline): SGHRS, YFSETQ. This CDR3 is 15 amino acids long. CDR3 region: CASSLVDRGYNEQFF. CDR3 in DNA: TGCGCCAGCAGCTTGGTGGACAGGGGTTACAATGAGCAGTTCTTC. Full variable domain (remainder filled in from reference TRBV5-1 and TRBJ2-1): KAGVTQTPRYLIKTRGQQVTLSCSPISGHRSVSWYQQTPGQGLQFLFEYFSETQRNKGNFPGRFSGRQFSNSRSEMNVSTLELGDSALYLCASSLVDRGYNEQFFGPGTRLTVL.

The CDR3 DNA is TGTGCCAGCAGTTGGCTGTTCAATGAGCAGTTCTTC. Translation gives CASSWLFNEQFF. The chain recombines TRBV6-6 with TRBJ2-1; D remains ambiguous. V lost 4 bases to trimming and J lost 6 bases, with 7 bases between them. The CDR3 is 12 amino acids. Germline V gene data show CDR1 as MNHNY and CDR2 as SVGAGI (reference sequence).

The chain uses TRBV6-1 and TRBJ2-1; 7 bases map to TRBD2. Germline V gene data show CDR1 as MNHNS and CDR2 as SASEGT. The CDR3 spans 13 residues. J gave up 4 bases and V 6 bases, and 3 bases lay outside the gene matches. The CDR3 is CASRWGGYNEQFF. The CDR3 nucleotides are TGTGCCAGCAGATGGGGGGGATACAATGAGCAGTTCTTC.

V usage is TRBV7-2 and J usage is TRBJ1-2; no clear D. There are 12 residues in the CDR3. Germline V gene lookup returns CDR1 SGHTA and CDR2 FQGNSA. Trimming left V 5 bases short and J 2 bases short, with 6 bases between. CDR3 residues: CASSPYNYGYTF. CDR3 nucleotides: TGTGCCAGCAGCCCTTACAACTATGGCTACACCTTC.

The chain carries TRBV6-4 and TRBJ2-6, with 7 bases that match TRBD2. The length of the CDR3 is 17 residues. V dropped 0 bases and J dropped 4; count of bases not matched to a gene: 6. Germline V CDR1 and CDR2: MRHNA, SNTAGT. The CDR3 DNA follows: TGTGCCAGCAGTGACTCTGGGCCCGGGAGGGGGGCCAACGTCCTGACTTTC. Translating it yields CASSDSGPGRGANVLTF.

The V call is TRBV29-1, the J call TRBJ1-5, with TRBD1 identical over 11 bases. With 4 bases clipped from V and 2 bases from J, the junction kept 10 bases outside the gene matches. The length of the CDR3 is 17 residues. The germline CDR1 and CDR2 sequences are SQVTM and ANQGSEA. The CDR3, as DNA: TGCAGCGTTGTGTGGGACAGGGGGATTGGAGGCAATCAGCCCCAGCATTTT. It encodes CSVVWDRGIGGNQPQHF. The full variable domain, completed using reference TRBV29-1 and TRBJ1-5, is SAVISQKPSRDICQRGTSLTIQCQVDSQVTMMFWYRQQPGQSLTLIATANQGSEATYESGFVIDKFPISRPNLTFSTLTVSNMSPEDSSIYLCSVVWDRGIGGNQPQHFGDGTRLSIL.

V and J are TRBV4-1 and TRBJ2-7; 11 nucleotides match TRBD2. The V gene end was trimmed by 0 bases and the J gene end by 5 bases; junction bases not matched to a gene: 9. Germline CDR1 and CDR2: MGHRA and YSYEKL. This CDR3 is 17 amino acids long. The CDR3 loop reads CASSQDGLAGGLNEQYF. The CDR3, as DNA: TGCGCCAGCAGCCAAGATGGTCTAGCGGGGGGCCTAAACGAGCAGTACTTC.

The chain joins TRBV9 to TRBJ1-2, with D perhaps matching TRBD1 (6 bases). This CDR3 is 14 amino acids long. Per germline, CDR1 SGDLS and CDR2 YYNGEE. V was pared by 5 bases and J by 4 bases, with 15 bases between. The CDR3 DNA reads TGTGCCAGCAGGGCACAGGGTCCCAGCTATGGCTACACCTTC. Its protein product is CASRAQGPSYGYTF.

The rearrangement uses TRBV6-8 and TRBJ1-2, with a possible D match to TRBD1 (5 bases). V was pared by 5 bases and J by 4 bases, with 23 bases between. The germline V gene has CDR1 MNHGY and CDR2 SAAAGT. The CDR3 loop spans 17 amino acids. This chain's CDR3 is CASSDSLCSRKTYGYTF. The CDR3 region has the DNA TGTGCCAGCAGTGACAGTTTATGCTCTAGAAAGACCTATGGCTACACCTTC.

DNA for the CDR3: TGCGCCAGCATTTCGCGGGGGGTAGGCACAGATACGCAGTATTTT. It yields the protein CASISRGVGTDTQYF. This chain links TRBV10-2 with TRBJ2-3; 8 nucleotides match TRBD2. This CDR3 has 15 amino acids. Trimming removed 7 bases from V and 1 base from J; junction bases left unmatched: 7. CDR1 is WSHSY, CDR2 SAAADI, per germline.

This chain links TRBV6-6 with TRBJ1-3; D not resolved. Germline-derived CDR1 and CDR2 are MNHNY and SVGAGI (reference sequence). Trimming shortened V by 7 bases and J by 2 bases, and 6 bases separated the two germline ends. This CDR3 has 12 amino acids. As DNA, the CDR3 is TGTGCCAGCACAGAGCCTGGAAACACCATATATTTT. It is translated as CASTEPGNTIYF.

The rearrangement uses TRBV7-2 and TRBJ1-2, with TRBD1 identical over 7 bases. V shed 6 bases, J shed 6 bases, and the junction held 10 bases outside the gene matches. This CDR3 region has 14 residues. Germline-derived CDR1 and CDR2 are SGHTA and FQGNSA. Here the CDR3 reads CASSLQQGRDGYTF. CDR3 in DNA: TGTGCCAGCAGTTTACAACAGGGGAGGGATGGCTACACCTTC.

The rearrangement joins TRBV14 to TRBJ2-1; the D gene is possibly TRBD1 (6 bases). Germline CDR1 SGHDN, CDR2 FVKESK. The CDR3 runs 15 residues. Trimming stripped 2 bases from V and 3 bases from J, with 11 bases between. The CDR3 DNA is TGTGCCAGCAGCCAATTAGGCAGGGGCTACAATGAGCAGTTCTTC. This translates into CASSQLGRGYNEQFF.

The chain combines TRBV7-2 with TRBJ2-3; D is ambiguous. Deletions cut 1 base from V and 2 bases from J, with 10 bases between. Germline assignment: CDR1 SGHTA and CDR2 FQGNSA. There are 15 residues in the CDR3. The DNA for the CDR3 is TGTGCCAGCAGCTTAGAACAGAGATACACAGATACGCAGTATTTT. Translating gives CASSLEQRYTDTQYF.

The chain recombines TRBV29-1 with TRBJ1-1; D not certain. The CDR3 consists of 16 residues. Between the trimmed V and J ends, which lost 8 bases and 5 bases, there was a span of 27 bases. CDR1 and CDR2 from the germline V gene are SQVTM and ANQGSEA. CDR3: CSTPGGIRERRTEAFF. CDR3 coding DNA: TGCAGCACTCCCGGCGGGATTAGGGAAAGGCGAACTGAAGCTTTCTTT.

The chain has TRBV5-4 and TRBJ2-5; D unclear. This CDR3 is 14 amino acids long. Trimming took off 2 bases at V and 0 bases at J, with 8 bases between the two ends. Germline CDR1 reads SGHNT; CDR2 reads YYREEE (reference sequence). CDR3 DNA sequence: TGTGCCAGCAGCTTTTCTTTAGACCAAGAGACCCAGTACTTC. Amino acid sequence: CASSFSLDQETQYF.